Following are 24 T cell receptor beta chains from one sample sequenced in a study of T cells in Graves' hyperthyroidism and ophthalmopathy. What was amplified from RNA transcripts were TCR beta CDR3 regions. First-round RT-PCR targeting the TCR CDR3 was performed with the HTBI primer set. TCRdb re-derived calls from the multiplex PCR reads in MiXCR, one entry per CDR3 protein. Seen here are about 98,000 distinct CDR3 sequences, around 40% observed once, and the top ten hold about a tenth. The sequencing input was peripheral blood or thyroid tissue (not recorded which). The receptors here all came from a woman aged 30 to 39 with Graves' hyperthyroidism.

This clonotype was seen at least ten times. V gene TRBV7-2 combines with J gene TRBJ1-5; 8 bases align to TRBD1. V trimming: 1 base; J trimming: 6 bases; junction bases outside the gene matches: 5. The CDR3 consists of 15 residues. The germline V gene encodes CDR1 SGHTA and CDR2 FQGNSA. The CDR3 region is CASSLGGTGGQPQHF. CDR3 nucleotide sequence: TGTGCCAGCAGCTTAGGGGGTACAGGGGGTCAGCCCCAGCATTTT.

The rearrangement links TRBV2 to TRBJ1-5, with D uncertain. Trimming stripped 5 bases from V and 2 bases from J, with 13 bases between. CDR1 is SNHLY and CDR2 is FYNNEI in the germline V gene. CDR3 length: 15 amino acids. CDR3 nucleotide sequence: TGTGCCAGCAGTCCGCCAGCCATAGGCAATCAGCCCCAGCATTTT. Translating gives CASSPPAIGNQPQHF.

Concerning this clonotype itself: Its ends do not fully match the called genes, so a read error is possible. The V gene is TRBV20-1, the J gene TRBJ1-5, with a tentative D call TRBD1 (6 bases). CDR1 and CDR2 (germline): DFQATT, SNEGSKA (reference sequence). This CDR3 region has 17 residues. The CDR3 region has the DNA TGCAGTGCTAGGGACAGATGGGCTTTCTATAGCAATCAGCCCCAGCGTTTT. This encodes CSARDRWAFYSNQPQRF.

CDR3: CASSRRDQSHGYGYTF. CDR3 nucleotide sequence: TGTGCCAGCAGCCGGCGGGACCAATCACATGGCTATGGCTACACCTTC. The chain has TRBV5-4 and TRBJ1-2; maybe TRBD1 (5 bases). Germline CDR1 is SGHNT and CDR2 is YYREEE (reference sequence). This CDR3 is built from 16 residues. Trimming took off 4 bases at V and 4 bases at J, with 20 bases between the two ends.

This clonotype showed up just a few times. One end of the junction varies from germline; a read error may be responsible. The genes are TRBV7-6 and TRBJ2-7; 11 bases fit TRBD2. Germline V CDR1 and CDR2: SGHVS, FNYEAQ. The CDR3 is 14 amino acids. The CDR3 nucleotides are TGTGCCAGCAGTTTAGCGGGAGGGGCCTACGAGCAGTACTTC. The encoded protein is CASSLAGGAYEQYF.

The rearrangement links TRBV7-2 to TRBJ2-3; D call uncertain. Per the germline V gene, CDR1 is SGHTA and CDR2 is FQGNSA. The CDR3 has 13 amino acids. Trimming shortened V by 1 base and J by 2 bases, and 4 bases separated the two germline ends. CDR3 amino acids: CASSLENTDTQYF. In nucleotides, the CDR3 is TGTGCCAGCAGCTTAGAAAACACAGATACGCAGTATTTT.

This clonotype appeared many times. The rearrangement joins TRBV10-2 to TRBJ2-3; D possibly corresponds to TRBD2 (7 bases). In germline, CDR1 is WSHSY, CDR2 SAAADI. The ends were cut back, 7 bases at V and 4 bases at J, with 9 bases in the middle. The CDR3 extends over 12 amino acids. CDR3 coding DNA: TGCGCCAGCAAGGGGGGGTCAGATACGCAGTATTTT. As protein: CASKGGSDTQYF.

The CDR3 sequence is CASGPRTSQETQYF. The CDR3 DNA reads TGTGCTAGTGGTCCCCGGACTAGTCAGGAGACCCAGTACTTC. The gene calls are TRBV12-5 and TRBJ2-5, with 7 bases identical to TRBD2. The CDR3 is 14 amino acids. Germline V gene data show CDR1 as LGHNT and CDR2 as FRNRAP. V gave up 5 bases and J gave up 5 bases; unmatched junction bases: 8.

This clonotype was detected a few times. The V call is TRBV30, the J call TRBJ2-3; the D is unclear. This CDR3 comprises 13 residues. V was shortened by 4 bases and J by 2 bases, with 10 bases between the two germline ends. Per germline, CDR1 GTSNPN and CDR2 SVGIG (reference sequence). The CDR3 reads CAWNQGPTDTQYF. CDR3 bases: TGTGCCTGGAACCAAGGGCCCACAGATACGCAGTATTTT.

Turning to this clonotype: A much bigger clone sits one base away, suggesting this may be a read error. The chain joins TRBV7-8 to TRBJ1-4, with D hard to call. This CDR3 comprises 14 residues. Germline-derived CDR1 and CDR2 are SGHVS and FQNEAQ. V gave up 7 bases and J gave up 0 bases, with 9 bases separating them. The CDR3 region has the DNA TGTGCCAGCACCCACAGTACAACTAATGAAAAACTGTTTTTT. Translating gives CASTHSTTNEKLFF.

The rearrangement joins TRBV14 to TRBJ1-5; maybe TRBD1 (6 bases). Trimming removed 8 bases from V and 5 bases from J, with 19 bases in between. From germline, CDR1 is SGHDN and CDR2 FVKESK. This CDR3 contains 15 residues. CDR3 in DNA: TGTGCCAGCTTACCACCGGGGGGCGATTATCAGCCCCAGCATTTT. Amino acids: CASLPPGGDYQPQHF.

This clonotype is medium-sized by share. At one end the junction does not follow the germline gene, possibly because of a read error. V gene TRBV7-9 combines with J gene TRBJ2-2, with unresolved D. The CDR3 extends over 12 amino acids. Germline values: CDR1 SEHNR, CDR2 FQNEAQ (reference sequence). This CDR3 reads CASSLGTGELFF. The CDR3 nucleotides are TGCGCCAGCAGCTTGGGTACCGGGGAGCTGTTTTTT. Combining the CDR3 with reference TRBV7-9 and TRBJ2-2 gives the whole variable domain DTGVSQNPRHKITKRGQNVTFRCDPISEHNRLYWYRQTLGQGPEFLTYFQNEAQLEKSRLLSDRFSAERPKGSFSTLEIQRTEQGDSAMYLCASSLGTGELFFGEGSRLTVL.

The chain uses TRBV5-1 and TRBJ2-7, with 12 bases identical to TRBD2. Germline CDR1 is SGHRS and CDR2 is YFSETQ. The CDR3 is 15 amino acids. Trimming at V came to 0 bases and at J to 4 bases, leaving 2 bases not matched to a gene. In DNA form, the CDR3 reads TGCGCCAGCAGCTTGGGACTAGCGGGAGAATACGAGCAGTACTTC. Its translation: CASSLGLAGEYEQYF. The entire variable domain, with the rest obtained from reference TRBV5-1 and TRBJ2-7, is as follows: KAGVTQTPRYLIKTRGQQVTLSCSPISGHRSVSWYQQTPGQGLQFLFEYFSETQRNKGNFPGRFSGRQFSNSRSEMNVSTLELGDSALYLCASSLGLAGEYEQYFGPGTRLTVT.

Comments on this clonotype: This CDR3 is missing its conserved last phenylalanine or tryptophan, likely due to a read error. This chain joins TRBV7-6 and TRBJ2-6; 8 nucleotides align to TRBD1. From germline, CDR1 is SGHVS and CDR2 FNYEAQ. CDR3 size: 14 residues. In DNA, the CDR3 is TGTGCCAGCAGCCCTCAGACAGGGGTCAACGTCCTGACTCTC. It translates to CASSPQTGVNVLTL.

This clonotype was seen a few times. V usage is TRBV7-8 and J usage is TRBJ2-3; tentative D call: TRBD1 (6 bases). Per germline, CDR1 SGHVS and CDR2 FQNEAQ. The CDR3 is 14 amino acids. The V end lost 6 bases, the J end lost 5 bases, and 15 bases lay between the germline ends. CDR3 bases: TGTGCCAGCAGTGAATTGGGGGCCGGAGATACGCAGTATTTT. Translation gives CASSELGAGDTQYF.

This clonotype was detected ten times or more. The chain has TRBV12-3 or TRBV12-4 and TRBJ2-7; perhaps TRBD1 as D (6 bases). V was pared by 1 base and J by 4 bases, with 8 bases between. This CDR3 has 13 residues. CDR3 sequence reads: CASSLGGGYEQYF. The CDR3, as DNA: TGTGCCAGCAGTTTAGGAGGGGGATACGAGCAGTACTTC.

This clonotype is medium-sized in the sample. V and J are TRBV10-3 and TRBJ1-5; 8 positions match TRBD1. The germline V gene has CDR1 ENHRY and CDR2 SYGVKD. The CDR3 length is 14 residues. Germline trimming cut 6 bases from V and 1 base from J; bases unmatched to any gene: 2. The CDR3 DNA reads TGTGCCATCAGCGGACAGGGAAGCAATCAGCCCCAGCATTTT. It translates to CAISGQGSNQPQHF.

This clonotype has a count of ten or more. The chain links TRBV3-1 to TRBJ1-2; 11 nucleotides match TRBD1. J lost 8 bases, V lost 4 bases, and 9 bases had no gene match. In germline, CDR1 is LGHDT, CDR2 YNNKEL (reference sequence). This CDR3 has 15 residues. CDR3 coding DNA: TGTGCCAGCAGCCTGATGCGTCGGACAGGGGGCGGCTACACCTTC. This sequence encodes CASSLMRRTGGGYTF.

Concerning this clonotype itself: This clone may be a read error of a much larger clone one base away. The V call is TRBV6-5, the J call TRBJ2-2; D perhaps matches TRBD1 (5 bases). CDR3 length: 15 amino acids. CDR1 and CDR2 from the germline V gene are MNHEY and SVGAGI. The V end lost 5 bases, the J end lost 6 bases, and 16 bases lay between the germline ends. The CDR3 region is CASSLSSGRSGELFF. CDR3 in DNA: TGTGCCAGCAGTCTATCTTCAGGGCGGTCCGGGGAGCTGTTTTTT.

The rearrangement links TRBV2 to TRBJ2-7; D tentatively reads TRBD1 or TRBD2 (5 bases each). The germline V gene has CDR1 SNHLY and CDR2 FYNNEI. The CDR3 sequence is 13 residues long. V was trimmed by 8 bases and J by 3 bases, leaving 14 bases between them. The CDR3 is CASYRDQNYEQYF. CDR3 coding DNA: TGTGCCAGCTACCGGGACCAAAACTACGAGCAGTACTTC. Full variable domain (missing parts from reference TRBV2 and TRBJ2-7): EPEVTQTPSHQVTQMGQEVILRCVPISNHLYFYWYRQILGQKVEFLVSFYNNEISEKSEIFDDQFSVERPDGSNFTLKIRSTKLEDSAMYFCASYRDQNYEQYFGPGTRLTVT.

In this sample, this clonotype turned up many times. V is TRBV7-9 and J is TRBJ2-3; no definite D call. There are 12 residues in the CDR3. V was clipped by 0 bases and J by 6 bases, with 4 bases between them. The V gene's germline CDR1 is SEHNR and CDR2 FQNEAQ (reference sequence). The CDR3 is CASSLASDTQYF. DNA of the CDR3: TGTGCCAGCAGCTTAGCCTCCGATACGCAGTATTTT.

This clonotype was seen ten or more times. The chain has TRBV12-3 or TRBV12-4 and TRBJ1-2; D is undetermined. The V gene lost 3 bases and the J gene lost 7 bases, with 15 bases spanning the gap. The CDR3 runs to 14 residues. The CDR3 nucleotides are TGTGCCAGCAGTTTCGACAACTTCCTTACTGGCTACACCTTC. This encodes CASSFDNFLTGYTF.

This clonotype was recorded many times. This rearrangement joins TRBV3-1 to TRBJ2-7; perhaps TRBD2 as D (6 bases). This CDR3 spans 17 amino acids. Trimming pared 1 base from V and 1 base from J, leaving 17 bases between. The germline CDR1 and CDR2 sequences are LGHDT and YNNKEL (reference sequence). CDR3 sequence (DNA): TGTGCCAGCAGCCAAGTTCCGGGAGAGGTGGATTCCTACGAGCAGTACTTC. Its translation is CASSQVPGEVDSYEQYF.

The V call is TRBV10-3, the J call TRBJ2-1, with D maybe TRBD2 (5 bases). The germline gives CDR1 ENHRY, CDR2 SYGVKD. V was cut by 10 bases and J by 0 bases, with 10 bases left in between. The CDR3 covers 13 residues. The CDR3 loop is CATAEGSYNEQFF. DNA of the CDR3: TGTGCCACCGCAGAGGGCTCCTACAATGAGCAGTTCTTC.